This record looks at one T cell receptor (beta chain) sequence and its context. This sample is drawn from a study of T cell changes during pregnancy in multiple sclerosis. Profiling relied on immunoSEQ multiplex PCR, and the TCRdb table lists in-frame clones only, not all of them. This table holds 35,000 to 45,000 clones, roughly 84% found once. The CDR3 is 17 amino acids. J gave up 2 bases and V 6 bases, and 11 bases lay outside the gene matches. The V gene's germline CDR1 is LGHNT and CDR2 FRNRAP. The sequences come from CD8+ T cells from peripheral blood mononuclear cells, collected in the first trimester of pregnancy. The clonotype comes from a female donor with multiple sclerosis, enrolled in a pregnancy study. The rearrangement joins TRBV12-5 to TRBJ2-5, with TRBD2 identical over 11 bases. The CDR3 here is CASGGPGLADPQETQYF. CDR3 nucleotide sequence: TGTGCTAGTGGCGGACCGGGACTAGCGGACCCTCAAGAGACCCAGTACTTC.